One T cell receptor beta chain is described in this entry. These data come from a study of control samples from healthy donors and cancer patients. Sequencing was performed with immunoSEQ multiplex PCR; in TCRdb, only in-frame clones are kept and a portion is missing. Of approximately 180,000 clones in the sample, more than 85% are singletons; the top ten hold roughly 2%. Trimming shortened V by 6 bases and J by 0 bases, and 13 bases separated the two germline ends. CDR3 length equals 15 residues. The germline V gene encodes CDR1 LNHDA and CDR2 SQIVND (reference sequence). Sequences were obtained from blood. This TCR was sampled from a woman in her thirties or forties in good health. The chain employs TRBV19 and TRBJ2-3, with D unresolved. CDR3 sequence reads: CASSSLVTSTDTQYF. CDR3 bases: TGTGCCAGTAGCTCACTCGTTACTAGCACAGATACGCAGTATTTT.